The present TCR beta chain was sequenced within a study of blood T cell repertoires in COVID-19. Study overall: Spain, Italy and the United States supplied samples that represented acute and convalescent COVID-19.

In the original analysis: For nucleated cells, counts were estimated from reference gene primer amplification. Data came from immunoSEQ multiplex PCR; TCRdb stores just in-frame clones and leaves some out. The DNA was the basis for D and trimming; V, J and clone size are from that table. The repertoire holds under 300,000 clones, with about 87% as singletons. J was trimmed by 6 bases and V by 5 bases; bases with no gene match: 16. This CDR3 is built from 17 residues. Looked up from germline, CDR1 is SEHNR and CDR2 is FQNEAQ (reference sequence). This rearrangement joins TRBV7-9 to TRBJ2-3, with TRBD2 matching over 8 bases. Input material: peripheral blood. The sequence came from a woman aged 40 to 50 with acute or convalescent COVID-19. The DNA for the CDR3 is TGTGCCAGCAGCCCTAATCCGGGACTAGGGACTCCTGATACGCAGTATTTT. Translation gives CASSPNPGLGTPDTQYF.